Below are 30 T cell receptor beta chains sequenced from a single sample in a study of blood T cell repertoires in COVID-19. Only in-frame clones appear in the TCRdb table, and some are missing; sequencing was by immunoSEQ multiplex PCR. Here the sample spans 90,000 to 100,000 clones, roughly nine tenths being singletons. Sequencing used peripheral blood. These receptors originate from a woman aged 55-69 years with COVID-19, enrolled during active disease.

This chain joins TRBV6-5 and TRBJ1-1, with D perhaps TRBD1 (6 bases). The V and J ends lost 3 bases and 1 base respectively, with 12 bases between them. CDR3 length equals 15 residues. CDR1 and CDR2 from the germline V gene are MNHEY and SVGAGI. The CDR3 sequence: CASSYRTRGNTEAFF. The CDR3 coding sequence is TGTGCCAGCAGTTATCGGACCAGGGGGAACACTGAAGCTTTCTTT.

This clone was counted between two and nine times. This rearrangement joins TRBV27 to TRBJ1-4, with D perhaps matching TRBD1 (5 bases). The ends were cut back, 7 bases at V and 6 bases at J, with 15 bases in the middle. Germline CDR1 is MNHEY and CDR2 is SMNVEV (reference sequence). CDR3 size: 14 residues. The CDR3 DNA sequence: TGTGCCAGCAAACCAGGGTGGGGGGATGAAAAACTGTTTTTT. Translated: CASKPGWGDEKLFF.

The V call is TRBV28, the J call TRBJ2-3; a weak D match, TRBD1 (6 bases). CDR1 is MDHEN and CDR2 is SYDVKM in the germline V gene. CDR3 length: 18 amino acids. The ends were cut back, 5 bases at V and 0 bases at J, with 21 bases in the middle. In DNA, the CDR3 is TGTGCCAGCAGTGCCCCCCCAGGGGTGGAGGCTAGCACAGATACGCAGTATTTT. This sequence encodes CASSAPPGVEASTDTQYF.

The V and J genes are TRBV6-6 and TRBJ1-5; 7 nucleotides line up with TRBD1. Germline V gene lookup returns CDR1 MNHNY and CDR2 SVGAGI (reference sequence). The CDR3 has 14 amino acids. V lost 7 bases to trimming and J lost 7 bases; unmatched junction nucleotides: 10. The CDR3 DNA follows: TGTGCCAGCATGTGGACAGGCTCGGGGCAGCCCCAGCATTTT. It specifies CASMWTGSGQPQHF.

V gene TRBV10-3 combines with J gene TRBJ1-1, with a tentative D call TRBD1 (5 bases). V was cut by 6 bases and J by 2 bases, with 19 bases left in between. Germline-derived CDR1 and CDR2 are ENHRY and SYGVKD. This CDR3 spans 16 amino acids. CDR3 DNA sequence: TGTGCCATCAGCGATCCCCATGGCGGGGCTAACACTGAAGCTTTCTTT. Translating gives CAISDPHGGANTEAFF.

V gene TRBV10-3 combines with J gene TRBJ2-3; TRBD2 aligns across 11 bases. The CDR3 runs 16 residues. J lost 2 bases, V lost 4 bases, and 5 bases had no gene match. Germline loops: CDR1 ENHRY, CDR2 SYGVKD. The CDR3 region is CAISGASGGTTDTQYF. The DNA of the CDR3 is TGTGCCATCAGTGGGGCTAGCGGGGGGACCACAGATACGCAGTATTTT.

The chain recombines TRBV6-5 with TRBJ1-3, with 9 positions matching TRBD1. Trimming removed 4 bases from V and 1 base from J; junction bases left unmatched: 2. This CDR3 spans 15 amino acids. Germline assignment: CDR1 MNHEY and CDR2 SVGAGI. In DNA, the CDR3 is TGTGCCAGCAGTTCGACAGGGGGTTCTGGAAACACCATATATTTT. Residues: CASSSTGGSGNTIYF.

The chain recombines TRBV9 with TRBJ1-2; tentative D call: TRBD1 (5 bases). CDR3 length: 13 residues. The germline CDR1 and CDR2 sequences are SGDLS and YYNGEE. V dropped 0 bases and J dropped 2 bases, with 5 bases sitting between them. CDR3 sequence: CASSVAGNYGYTF. CDR3 coding DNA: TGTGCCAGCAGCGTAGCAGGGAACTATGGCTACACCTTC.

The chain recombines TRBV2 with TRBJ1-1; D is unclear. V was pared by 7 bases and J by 5 bases, with 11 bases between. The V gene's germline CDR1 is SNHLY and CDR2 FYNNEI. This CDR3 is 12 amino acids long. CDR3 protein: CASKYGSTEAFF. CDR3 bases: TGTGCCAGCAAGTACGGGAGTACTGAAGCTTTCTTT.

The rearrangement joins TRBV11-2 to TRBJ1-1, with D possibly TRBD1 on 5 matching bases. The CDR3 loop spans 14 amino acids. Germline-derived CDR1 and CDR2 are SGHAT and FQNNGV. The V gene lost 3 bases and the J gene lost 0 bases, with 8 bases spanning the gap. CDR3 loop: CASSFDSMNTEAFF. The CDR3 DNA is TGTGCCAGCAGCTTCGACAGCATGAACACTGAAGCTTTCTTT.

The rearrangement links TRBV4-1 to TRBJ1-2; 8 bases align to TRBD1. Germline V gives CDR1 MGHRA, CDR2 YSYEKL. V was clipped by 1 base and J by 3 bases; unmatched bases: 7. This CDR3 has 16 amino acids. The DNA for the CDR3 is TGCGCCAGCAGCCAAGGGGGACAGGTTAACGACTATGGCTACACCTTC. Amino acid sequence: CASSQGGQVNDYGYTF.

This clone appeared a single time. The J gene is TRBJ1-3, the V gene TRBV9, with D possibly TRBD1 on 6 matching bases. This CDR3 region has 13 residues. Germline V gene lookup returns CDR1 SGDLS and CDR2 YYNGEE. V dropped 6 bases and J dropped 4 bases, with 11 bases sitting between them. CDR3 sequence reads: CASTRDTGNTIYF. CDR3 nucleotides: TGTGCCAGCACGAGGGACACAGGAAACACCATATATTTT.

The chain has TRBV5-4 and TRBJ2-3, with TRBD2 matching over 7 bases. Germline values: CDR1 SGHNT, CDR2 YYREEE (reference sequence). Trimming at V came to 0 bases and at J to 6 bases, leaving 10 bases not matched to a gene. The CDR3 has 16 amino acids. CDR3 sequence (DNA): TGTGCCAGCAGCTTGGCCTCGCGGGGGTTTGGGGATACGCAGTATTTT. Protein: CASSLASRGFGDTQYF.

This clone has more than one count but fewer than ten. V and J are TRBV7-5 and TRBJ1-2. TRBV7-5 is classified as a pseudogene. The CDR3 has 16 residues. CDR3 amino acids: CARSLEGGLINYGYTF. The DNA of the CDR3 is TGTGCCAGAAGCTTAGAGGGAGGGCTAATTAACTATGGCTACACCTTC.

The chain links TRBV5-6 to TRBJ1-1; D is undetermined. The V gene lost 1 base and the J gene lost 0 bases, with 16 bases spanning the gap. The CDR3 is made up of 17 amino acids. Germline V gene sequence: CDR1 SGHDT, CDR2 YYEEEE. CDR3 DNA sequence: TGTGCCAGCAGCTTGAACCTCGGCGGGTTGATGAACACTGAAGCTTTCTTT. Protein: CASSLNLGGLMNTEAFF.

This chain links TRBV5-1 with TRBJ2-1; D remains ambiguous. V was clipped by 0 bases and J by 2 bases, with 9 bases between them. Germline CDR1 SGHRS, CDR2 YFSETQ. CDR3 length: 15 amino acids. CDR3 bases: TGCGCCAGCAGCTTGGTAGGCAGGACCTACAATGAGCAGTTCTTC. Residues: CASSLVGRTYNEQFF.

The chain employs TRBV27 and TRBJ2-3; tentative D call: TRBD2 (5 bases). Trimming took off 6 bases at V and 4 bases at J, with 17 bases between the two ends. Germline CDR1 is MNHEY and CDR2 is SMNVEV (reference sequence). The CDR3 covers 15 residues. The CDR3: CASRGFPGLSDTQYF. CDR3 nucleotides: TGTGCCAGCAGGGGGTTCCCGGGATTGTCAGATACGCAGTATTTT.

This sequence joins TRBV9 and TRBJ2-1, with 8 bases that match TRBD2. J lost 3 bases, V lost 4 bases, and 6 bases had no gene match. Germline CDR1 is SGDLS and CDR2 is YYNGEE. The CDR3 runs 15 residues. The CDR3 region is CASSPRAGDYNEQFF. In DNA form, the CDR3 reads TGTGCCAGCAGCCCCCGAGCGGGGGACTACAATGAGCAGTTCTTC.

The chain uses TRBV3-1 (or the pseudogene TRBV3-2) and TRBJ2-7; 9 bases align to TRBD2. The germline V gene encodes CDR1 LGHDT and CDR2 YNNKEL (reference sequence). The CDR3 extends over 15 amino acids. Trimming at V came to 2 bases and at J to 4 bases, leaving 6 bases not matched to a gene. CDR3 protein: CASSQFSGGSYEQYF. The DNA of the CDR3 is TGTGCCAGCAGCCAATTCAGCGGGGGGTCGTACGAGCAGTACTTC.

This chain joins TRBV10-3 and TRBJ2-5; D might be TRBD1 (6 bases). Germline values: CDR1 ENHRY, CDR2 SYGVKD. This CDR3 is 12 amino acids long. Deletions cut 3 bases from V and 4 bases from J, with 6 bases between. The CDR3 sequence: CAISDRGETQYF. The CDR3 nucleotides read TGTGCCATCAGTGACAGGGGAGAGACCCAGTACTTC.

The V gene is TRBV19, the J gene TRBJ1-5; no clear D gene. V lost 0 bases, J lost 0 bases, and 12 bases lay in between. Germline V CDR1 and CDR2: LNHDA, SQIVND (reference sequence). The CDR3 contains 17 residues. The CDR3 bases are TGTGCCAGTAGTATAGAAATGTCGGAGTATAGCAATCAGCCCCAGCATTTT. It encodes CASSIEMSEYSNQPQHF.

The V call is TRBV11-3, the J call TRBJ2-5, with 8 bases identical to TRBD1. The CDR3 runs 15 residues. Trimming removed 5 bases from V and 2 bases from J; junction bases left unmatched: 7. Germline values: CDR1 SGHNT, CDR2 YENEEA. The CDR3 bases are TGTGCCAGCAGCAGGACAGGGCGTTTACAAGAGACCCAGTACTTC. Its translation: CASSRTGRLQETQYF.

The rearrangement uses TRBV29-1 and TRBJ1-5; tentative D call: TRBD1 (6 bases). The V gene's germline CDR1 is SQVTM and CDR2 ANQGSEA. Between the trimmed V and J ends, which lost 7 bases and 2 bases, there was a span of 9 bases. This CDR3 comprises 12 residues. The CDR3 loop reads CSARQGNQPQHF. CDR3 DNA sequence: TGCAGCGCTCGACAGGGCAATCAGCCCCAGCATTTT. Complete variable domain (other parts from reference TRBV29-1 and TRBJ1-5): SAVISQKPSRDICQRGTSLTIQCQVDSQVTMMFWYRQQPGQSLTLIATANQGSEATYESGFVIDKFPISRPNLTFSTLTVSNMSPEDSSIYLCSARQGNQPQHFGDGTRLSIL.

The J gene is TRBJ2-7, the V gene TRBV5-1, with D perhaps TRBD1 (5 bases). The V and J ends lost 1 base and 5 bases respectively, with 19 bases between them. This CDR3 has 16 residues. Per germline, CDR1 SGHRS and CDR2 YFSETQ. The DNA for the CDR3 is TGCGCCAGCAGCTTGAATTTGGGGCAGGGAATTAACGAGCAGTACTTC. It translates to CASSLNLGQGINEQYF.

The chain combines TRBV2 with TRBJ2-3; no firm D call. CDR1 and CDR2 (germline): SNHLY, FYNNEI. CDR3 size: 15 residues. The V and J ends lost 1 base and 1 base respectively, with 9 bases between them. The CDR3 nucleotides read TGTGCCAGCAGTGAAGGGGTTAGCCGCACAGATACGCAGTATTTT. Translation gives CASSEGVSRTDTQYF.

The chain links TRBV5-1 to TRBJ1-6; D is perhaps TRBD1 (5 bases). There are 17 residues in the CDR3. Germline CDR1 and CDR2: SGHRS and YFSETQ. V was shortened by 0 bases and J by 0 bases, with 10 bases between the two germline ends. The CDR3 DNA reads TGCGCCAGCAGCTTGGCCCAGGGAAGCTCCTATAATTCACCCCTCCACTTT. It specifies CASSLAQGSSYNSPLHF. Based on the CDR3 plus reference TRBV5-1 and TRBJ1-6, the full variable domain is KAGVTQTPRYLIKTRGQQVTLSCSPISGHRSVSWYQQTPGQGLQFLFEYFSETQRNKGNFPGRFSGRQFSNSRSEMNVSTLELGDSALYLCASSLAQGSSYNSPLHFGNGTRLTVT.

This clone was observed once. The J gene is TRBJ1-2, the V gene TRBV20-1; D ambiguous. CDR3 size: 10 residues. The germline CDR1 and CDR2 sequences are DFQATT and SNEGSKA (reference sequence). The V and J ends lost 5 bases and 8 bases respectively, with 9 bases between them. As DNA, the CDR3 is TGCAGTGCTGGGTCGCGGGGCTACACCTTC. It translates to CSAGSRGYTF.

V and J are TRBV3-1 (or the pseudogene TRBV3-2) and TRBJ1-1; D is perhaps TRBD1 (5 bases). Germline values: CDR1 LGHDT, CDR2 YNNKEL (reference sequence). V was trimmed by 4 bases and J by 1 base, leaving 13 bases between them. The CDR3 is 15 residues long. The CDR3 nucleotides are TGTGCCAGCAGCCCAGGGACTCGGGGGAACACTGAAGCTTTCTTT. Amino acids: CASSPGTRGNTEAFF.

The table lists this clone with a few counts. The genes are TRBV2 and TRBJ2-3; no definite D call. Germline V gene data show CDR1 as SNHLY and CDR2 as FYNNEI. The CDR3 spans 15 residues. Trimming left V 3 bases short and J 2 bases short, with 12 bases between. In DNA form, the CDR3 reads TGTGCCAGCAGTGAGGATCAGCAGGACACAGATACGCAGTATTTT. This sequence encodes CASSEDQQDTDTQYF.

The genes are TRBV9 and TRBJ2-5; 7 bases fit TRBD1. CDR3 length equals 14 residues. V was clipped by 0 bases and J by 5 bases; unmatched bases: 4. Germline loops: CDR1 SGDLS, CDR2 YYNGEE. The CDR3 DNA reads as TGTGCCAGCAGCGTAGAGGGGGCTCTGGAGACCCAGTACTTC. Translating it yields CASSVEGALETQYF. Filled out from reference TRBV9 and TRBJ2-5, the complete variable domain reads DSGVTQTPKHLITATGQRVTLRCSPRSGDLSVYWYQQSLDQGLQFLIQYYNGEERAKGNILERFSAQQFPDLHSELNLSSLELGDSALYFCASSVEGALETQYFGPGTRLLVL.